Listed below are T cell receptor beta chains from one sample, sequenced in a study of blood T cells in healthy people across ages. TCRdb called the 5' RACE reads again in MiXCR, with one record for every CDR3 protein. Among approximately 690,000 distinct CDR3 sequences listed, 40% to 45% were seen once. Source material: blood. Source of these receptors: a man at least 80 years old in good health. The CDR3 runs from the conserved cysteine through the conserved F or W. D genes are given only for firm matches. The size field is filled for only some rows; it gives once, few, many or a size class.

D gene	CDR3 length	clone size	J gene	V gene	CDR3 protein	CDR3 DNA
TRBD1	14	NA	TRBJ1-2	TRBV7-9	CASSERQGDVGYTF	TGTGCCAGCAGCGAGAGACAGGGAGATGTTGGCTACACCTTC
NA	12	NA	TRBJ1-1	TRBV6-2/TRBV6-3	CASSYMNTEAFF	TGTGCCAGTAGTTACATGAACACTGAAGCTTTCTTT
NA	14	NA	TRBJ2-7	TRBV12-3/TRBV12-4	CASSLLMWTYEQYF	TGTGCCAGCAGCCTACTAATGTGGACCTACGAGCAGTACTTC
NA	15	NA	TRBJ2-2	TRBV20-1	CSARDMGKPVGELFF	TGCAGTGCTAGAGATATGGGTAAACCGGTCGGGGAGCTGTTTTTT
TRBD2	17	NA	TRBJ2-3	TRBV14	CASSHWTSRPSTDTQYF	TGTGCCAGCAGCCATTGGACTAGCAGGCCTAGCACAGATACGCAGTATTTT
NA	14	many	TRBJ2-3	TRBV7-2	CASSLATSTDTQYF	TGTGCCAGCAGCTTAGCAACTAGCACAGATACGCAGTATTTT
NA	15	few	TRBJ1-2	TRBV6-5	CASSPKGGNNYGYTF	TGTGCCAGCAGTCCCAAAGGAGGTAACAACTATGGCTACACCTTC
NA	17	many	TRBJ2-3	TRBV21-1	CASSNSSSGSLTDTQYF	TGTGCCAGCAGCAATTCGAGTAGCGGGAGTCTAACAGATACGCAGTATTTT
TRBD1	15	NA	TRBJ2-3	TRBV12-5	CASGLATGGADTQYF	TGTGCTAGTGGTTTGGCTACAGGGGGCGCAGATACGCAGTATTTT
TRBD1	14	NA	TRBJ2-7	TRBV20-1	CSAQQTGWYGEQYF	TGCAGTGCACAACAGACAGGGTGGTATGGCGAGCAGTACTTC
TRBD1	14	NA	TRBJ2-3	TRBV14	CASSRDRAADTQYF	TGTGCCAGCAGCCGGGACAGGGCGGCAGATACGCAGTATTTT
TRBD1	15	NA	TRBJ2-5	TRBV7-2	CASSAPDRGRETQYF	TGTGCCAGCAGCGCGCCGGACAGGGGGCGAGAGACCCAGTACTTC
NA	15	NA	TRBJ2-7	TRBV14	CASSQVANLTYEQYF	TGTGCCAGCAGCCAAGTGGCGAACCTCACCTACGAGCAGTACTTC
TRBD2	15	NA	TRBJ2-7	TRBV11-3	CASSPRGGGNYEQYF	TGTGCCAGCAGCCCCCGGGGGGGCGGAAACTACGAGCAGTACTTC
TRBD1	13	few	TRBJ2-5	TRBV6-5	CASSPDRVETQYF	TGTGCCAGCAGTCCCGACAGGGTAGAGACCCAGTACTTC
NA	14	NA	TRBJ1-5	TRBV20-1	CSARVTGSNQPQHF	TGCAGTGCTAGAGTGACAGGAAGCAATCAGCCCCAGCATTTT
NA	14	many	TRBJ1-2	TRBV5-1	CASSTDGLRYGYTF	TGCGCCAGCAGCACGGACGGGCTTCGCTATGGCTACACCTTC
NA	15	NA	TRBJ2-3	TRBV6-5	CASSSGGQITDTQYF	TGTGCCAGCAGTTCGGGAGGACAGATCACAGATACGCAGTATTTT
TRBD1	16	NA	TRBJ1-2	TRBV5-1	CANSLDGGQGVDGYTF	TGCGCCAACAGCTTGGATGGCGGACAGGGGGTAGATGGCTACACCTTC
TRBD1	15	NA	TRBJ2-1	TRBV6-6	CASSYSRTGANEQFF	TGTGCCAGCAGTTACTCCCGGACAGGGGCCAATGAGCAGTTCTTC
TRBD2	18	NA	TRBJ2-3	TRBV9	CASSVEPTGGSTADTQYF	TGTGCCAGCAGCGTAGAACCGACGGGCGGGAGTACCGCAGATACGCAGTATTTT
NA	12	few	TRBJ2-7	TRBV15	CATGGTVYEQYF	TGTGCCACCGGAGGGACAGTATACGAGCAGTACTTC
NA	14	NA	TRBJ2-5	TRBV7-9	CASSLVDGQETQYF	TGTGCCAGCAGCTTAGTAGATGGCCAAGAGACCCAGTACTTC
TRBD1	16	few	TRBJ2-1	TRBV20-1	CSARDPTGVTYNEQFF	TGCAGTGCTAGAGACCCGACAGGGGTTACCTACAATGAGCAGTTCTTC
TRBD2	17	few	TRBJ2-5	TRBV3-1	CASSQGLAGGSQETQYF	TGTGCCAGCAGCCAAGGACTAGCGGGAGGGTCCCAAGAGACCCAGTACTTC
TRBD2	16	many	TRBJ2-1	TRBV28	CASSPPGSGRRNEQFF	TGTGCCAGCAGTCCCCCGGGTAGCGGGAGGAGAAATGAGCAGTTCTTC
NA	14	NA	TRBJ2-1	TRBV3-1	CASSQGPEYNEQFF	TGTGCCAGCAGCCAAGGACCAGAATACAATGAGCAGTTCTTC
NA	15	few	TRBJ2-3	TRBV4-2	CASSQEEERVPPQYF	TGTGCCAGCAGCCAAGAGGAGGAAAGGGTTCCACCGCAGTATTTT
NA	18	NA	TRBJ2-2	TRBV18	CASSPRSYLGETTGELFF	TGTGCCAGCTCACCACGGTCATATCTAGGGGAAACCACCGGGGAGCTGTTTTTT
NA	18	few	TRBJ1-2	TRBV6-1	CASSPRLRSAVSNYGYTF	TGTGCCAGCAGTCCTCGGTTACGGTCAGCGGTTTCGAACTATGGCTACACCTTC
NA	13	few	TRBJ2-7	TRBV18	CASSPLGAGEQYF	TGTGCCAGCTCACCATTGGGCGCGGGCGAGCAGTACTTC
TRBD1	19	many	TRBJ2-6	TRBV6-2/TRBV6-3	CASSYSTGTGVSGANVLTF	TGTGCCAGCAGTTACTCTACCGGGACAGGGGTCTCTGGGGCCAACGTCCTGACTTTC
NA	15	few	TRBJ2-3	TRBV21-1	CASSKWSGGTDTQYF	TGTGCCAGCAGCAAATGGTCAGGGGGCACAGATACGCAGTATTTT
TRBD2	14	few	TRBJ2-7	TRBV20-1	CSARATSGIYEQYF	TGCAGTGCTAGGGCGACTAGCGGGATCTACGAGCAGTACTTC
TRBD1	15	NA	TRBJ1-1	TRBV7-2	CASSVTGGKFTEAFF	TGTGCCAGCAGTGTGACAGGGGGGAAATTCACTGAAGCTTTCTTT
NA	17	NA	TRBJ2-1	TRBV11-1	CASSFSGGTRSLNEQFF	TGTGCCAGCAGCTTTAGTGGGGGCACCCGGAGCCTAAATGAGCAGTTCTTC
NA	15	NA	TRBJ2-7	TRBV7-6	CASSLKGRPVGEQYF	TGTGCCAGCAGCTTAAAGGGGCGCCCCGTGGGCGAGCAGTACTTC
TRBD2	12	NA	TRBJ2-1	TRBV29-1	CTSSSGNVGQFF	TGCACCTCTTCTAGCGGGAATGTTGGGCAGTTCTTC
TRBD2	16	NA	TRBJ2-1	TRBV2	CASSEEIAGTQETQFF	TGTGCCAGCAGTGAAGAGATAGCGGGTACCCAAGAGACCCAGTTCTTC
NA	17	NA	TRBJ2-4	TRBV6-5	CASSYSKPANGKNIQYF	TGTGCCAGCAGTTACTCGAAGCCGGCTAACGGCAAAAACATTCAGTACTTC
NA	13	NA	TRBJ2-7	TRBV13	CASSLLGYNEQYF	TGTGCTAGCAGCCTCTTGGGGTACAATGAGCAGTACTTC
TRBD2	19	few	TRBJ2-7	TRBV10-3	CAISDRGGLAGVDSNEQYF	TGTGCCATCAGTGATCGGGGAGGACTAGCGGGAGTAGACAGTAACGAGCAGTACTTC
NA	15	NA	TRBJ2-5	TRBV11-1	CASSLGGVSRETQYF	TGTGCCAGCAGCTTAGGGGGGGTAAGCCGAGAGACCCAGTACTTC
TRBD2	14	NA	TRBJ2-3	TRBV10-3	CAISAGGSTDTQYF	TGTGCCATCAGTGCGGGGGGAAGCACAGATACGCAGTATTTT
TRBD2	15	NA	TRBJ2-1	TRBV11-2	CASAPGTSGLNEQFF	TGTGCCAGCGCCCCCGGGACTAGCGGCCTCAATGAGCAGTTCTTC